This entry features one T cell receptor (beta chain) sequence. The antigen is undetermined. Germline CDR1 is MGHRA and CDR2 is YSYEKL. Trimming at V came to 4 bases and at J to 8 bases, leaving 5 bases not matched to a gene. This CDR3 has 14 amino acids. Libraries were prepared by immunoSEQ multiplex PCR; TCRdb keeps only in-frame clonotypes and omits some of them. The repertoire holds over 100,000 clones, about 92% seen once, with more than 0.9% in the top ten. These data are taken from a study of graft-versus-host responses after intestinal transplantation. Study observations and caveats: GvH clonotypes were identified within recipient marrow, with a subset emerging first in ileum or blood.

The material sequenced was unstimulated CD8+ T cells sorted from spleen or lymph node cells, taken before transplant. The receptor comes from a human donor who was the organ donor for an intestinal transplant. This sequence joins TRBV4-1 and TRBJ1-5, with 10 bases that match TRBD1. The CDR3 region has the DNA TGCGCCAGCAGCCCAGTGGGACAGGGGAAGCCCCAGCATTTT. This translates into CASSPVGQGKPQHF.